This T cell receptor (beta chain) was sequenced for a study of T cell responses to AZD1222 COVID-19 vaccine listed by TCRdb under 2021. The study in broad terms: TCR sequencing covered 230 or so trial participants: roughly 200 given two doses of AZD1222 and 26 given two doses of MenACWY control vaccine. Enrollment into the trials was organized by age into subgroups of 18-55, 56-69 and 70-plus years, and those subgroups contained roughly 150, 30 and 60 TCR-sequenced participants, respectively.

In the paper's terms, the time point label means: about 28 days (+/-7) after the second vaccine dose. AZD1222 recipients given second doses at about 4 weeks or at about 12 weeks were pooled, since spike-specific TCR depth and breadth were not found to differ between the two schedules. Samples from vaccinated people were obtained from the UK trials COV001 and COV002, which included a single-blind randomized controlled phase 2/3 trial of AZD1222 (ChAdOx1 nCoV-19) in healthy adults. For TCRbeta chain sequencing, PBMC samples were collected from trial participants at day 0 and at day 28 after the second dose. What the study reported, not specific to this receptor: Reportedly, almost half of the unique spike-specific TCRs recognized epitopes lying outside the regions that are mutated in the B.1.351 and B.1.1.7 variants. After two AZD1222 doses, spike-specific TCR breadth and depth were significantly higher than at day 0 and than in MenACWY recipients. Vaccine-associated CD4 TCRs spanned the whole spike protein, with dominant responses in regions 160-218 and 743-854. In the small 56-69-year group, the increase in depth fell short of significance, most likely because of low power. Participants were mostly white British and included more females than males, and it was suggested by the authors that clonal diversity may have been underestimated. Conclusions about previously exposed vaccinees are limited, since just a handful of AZD1222 recipients were seropositive for SARS-CoV-2 at baseline. Because no samples from the day 14 peak response were available, repertoires could be characterized only after the peak T cell response.

About this clone itself: The antigen this receptor binds is unknown. The input lacks base qualities; no much larger clone sits a single base away.

CDR1 and CDR2, looked up from the germline V gene (reference sequence), are SEHNR and FQNEAQ. The CDR3 numbers 14 residues from cysteine through phenylalanine. The kept DNA is CDR3 alone, 42 bases in frame from the first base. V has 5 bases trimmed and J has 8 bases trimmed; junction bases matching no gene number 7. The CDR3 regions of human TCRbeta chains were analyzed by immunosequencing. The authors' analysis ran thus. TCRs in the repertoires were matched against a reference library of SARS-CoV-2-specific TCRs that had been generated with the MIRA antigen-specificity platform. Breadth meant the fraction of unique TCRs that were SARS-CoV-2-associated, whereas depth meant the fraction of total T cells that were SARS-CoV-2-associated. Using the MIRA data, each spike-specific TCR was mapped to the spike region that the TCR reacts to and placed in a CD4 or CD8 class. Log10-transformed breadth and depth values were compared by one-way ANOVA with Sidak's multiple comparisons tests. TCRdb provides this immuneACCESS table in a form limited to in-frame rearrangements. Some clones are lacking; in checked studies, under half of them reflect an unresolved V gene, and why the rest are absent is not known. D and trimming were read from the DNA, whereas the V and J calls and clone size are those reported in that table. The table for this sample lists roughly 110,000 clones; about 93% of them were counted only once. The leading ten clones occupy 5% to 7.5% of the sample.

The sequence was collected from an adult who received the AZD1222 COVID-19 vaccine. The sequence is built from TRBV7-9 and TRBJ2-1, with TRBD2 matching 9 junction bases. The specimen comprised peripheral blood, sampled 28 days after the second AZD1222 dose. The CDR3: CASSRLADWDEQFF. The DNA reads TGTGCCAGCAGCCGACTAGCGGACTGGGATGAGCAGTTCTTC.